Listed below are T cell receptor beta chains from one sample, sequenced in a study of Ad26.COV2.S vaccination and SARS-CoV-2 variants. Some clones are missing from TCRdb's copy, which holds only in-frame ones; the method was immunoSEQ multiplex PCR. The table records 200,000 to 250,000 clones, more than 75% of them present only once. This sample comprised peripheral blood, obtained in a trial of Ad26.COV2.S vaccine versus placebo. These receptors came from a person aged 18-60 years who received the Ad26.COV2.S COVID-19 vaccine or a placebo. Each CDR3 is given with its conserved first and last residue. Each record gives: D gene, clone size, J gene, V gene, CDR3 length, CDR3 DNA, CDR3 protein. A D gene is named only where the DNA matches it firmly. Expanded clones are given a class, and other clones once, few, many or no size at all.

D gene: TRBD2
clone size: -
J gene: TRBJ2-1
V gene: TRBV7-2
CDR3 length: 15
CDR3 DNA: TGTGCCAGCAGCCGGGGGGTAGCGGGAGAGGGTGAGCAGTTCTTC
CDR3 protein: CASSRGVAGEGEQFF

D gene: -
clone size: few
J gene: TRBJ1-2
V gene: TRBV20-1
CDR3 length: 11
CDR3 DNA: TGCAGTGCTAACGGGGTAGAGGGCTACACCTTC
CDR3 protein: CSANGVEGYTF

D gene: -
clone size: -
J gene: TRBJ1-4
V gene: TRBV5-4
CDR3 length: 15
CDR3 DNA: TGTGCCAGCAGCTTCAAGGGGGCAACTAATGAAAAACTGTTTTTT
CDR3 protein: CASSFKGATNEKLFF

D gene: -
clone size: -
J gene: TRBJ2-1
V gene: TRBV7-2
CDR3 length: 14
CDR3 DNA: TGTGCCAGCAGCTCCGGACAGATGGTGAATGAGCAGTTCTTC
CDR3 protein: CASSSGQMVNEQFF

D gene: -
clone size: -
J gene: TRBJ2-3
V gene: TRBV7-3
CDR3 length: 18
CDR3 DNA: TGTGCCAGCAGCTTAAACCCATCGGGATCCACTAGCACAGATACGCAGTATTTT
CDR3 protein: CASSLNPSGSTSTDTQYF

D gene: -
clone size: -
J gene: TRBJ2-3
V gene: TRBV6-2/TRBV6-3
CDR3 length: 16
CDR3 DNA: TGTGCCAGCAGTTACGCCGCCAGGGCGGGCACAGATACGCAGTATTTT
CDR3 protein: CASSYAARAGTDTQYF

D gene: -
clone size: -
J gene: TRBJ2-7
V gene: TRBV28
CDR3 length: 12
CDR3 DNA: TGTGCCAGCAGTTTTGACTTAGGCGAGCAGTACTTC
CDR3 protein: CASSFDLGEQYF

D gene: TRBD1
clone size: few
J gene: TRBJ1-6
V gene: TRBV7-9
CDR3 length: 15
CDR3 DNA: TGTGCCAGCAGCATCCGGGACAGGGGGGTGTCACCCCTCCACTTT
CDR3 protein: CASSIRDRGVSPLHF

D gene: -
clone size: -
J gene: TRBJ2-7
V gene: TRBV6-6
CDR3 length: 11
CDR3 DNA: TGTGCCAGCAGTCCCGCCAGGGAGCAGTACTTC
CDR3 protein: CASSPAREQYF

D gene: -
clone size: -
J gene: TRBJ2-7
V gene: TRBV13
CDR3 length: 14
CDR3 DNA: TGTGCCAGCAGCACCCGAAGAGGATCCTACGAGCAGTACTTC
CDR3 protein: CASSTRRGSYEQYF

D gene: TRBD1
clone size: -
J gene: TRBJ1-5
V gene: TRBV5-1
CDR3 length: 14
CDR3 DNA: TGCGCCAGCAGCTTGGGGCAGGGGGATCAGCCCCAGCATTTT
CDR3 protein: CASSLGQGDQPQHF

D gene: -
clone size: once
J gene: TRBJ2-2
V gene: TRBV11-2
CDR3 length: 14
CDR3 DNA: TGTGCCAGCAATGAGGCCCGGGAAACCGGGGAGCTGTTTTTT
CDR3 protein: CASNEARETGELFF

D gene: -
clone size: once
J gene: TRBJ1-1
V gene: TRBV28
CDR3 length: 12
CDR3 DNA: TGTGCCAGCAGTCGGACAGTTGCTGAAGCTTTCTTT
CDR3 protein: CASSRTVAEAFF

D gene: -
clone size: -
J gene: TRBJ1-2
V gene: TRBV28
CDR3 length: 13
CDR3 DNA: TGTGCCAGCCACATCAAGGGGATGGATGGCTACACCTTC
CDR3 protein: CASHIKGMDGYTF

D gene: TRBD1
clone size: -
J gene: TRBJ1-1
V gene: TRBV6-5
CDR3 length: 15
CDR3 DNA: TGTGCCAGCACCGGCAGGGGGCGAGTGAACACTGAAGCTTTCTTT
CDR3 protein: CASTGRGRVNTEAFF

D gene: TRBD1
clone size: -
J gene: TRBJ2-6
V gene: TRBV19
CDR3 length: 19
CDR3 DNA: TGTGCCAGTAGTATATCGCGGGGGACAGGGGGCTCCGGGGCCAACGTCCTGACTTTC
CDR3 protein: CASSISRGTGGSGANVLTF